This TCR beta chain appears in the sequencing data of a study of T cell responses to AZD1222 COVID-19 vaccine. Study conclusions and caveats: Spike as a whole was targeted by vaccine-associated CD4 TCRs, dominant at 160-218 and 743-854. Only after the peak T cell response were repertoires sampled.

A note on this clone: The antigen remains undetermined.

Libraries were prepared by immunoSEQ multiplex PCR; TCRdb keeps only in-frame clonotypes and omits some of them. This table holds approximately 100,000 clones, 75% to 90% found once. This CDR3 is built from 17 residues. Trimming at V came to 0 bases and at J to 3 bases, leaving 4 bases not matched to a gene. The V gene's germline CDR1 is SEHNR and CDR2 FQNEAQ (reference sequence). Sequencing used peripheral blood, obtained on day 0 of AZD1222 vaccination. The gene calls are TRBV7-9 and TRBJ2-1, with 11 bases identical to TRBD2. The TCR sequence derives from an adult in good health. The CDR3 is CASSLAPGTSGYNEQFF. The CDR3 bases are TGTGCCAGCAGCTTAGCGCCCGGGACTAGCGGCTACAATGAGCAGTTCTTC. Looking up the rest from reference TRBV7-9 and TRBJ2-1 gives the full variable domain: DTGVSQNPRHKITKRGQNVTFRCDPISEHNRLYWYRQTLGQGPEFLTYFQNEAQLEKSRLLSDRFSAERPKGSFSTLEIQRTEQGDSAMYLCASSLAPGTSGYNEQFFGPGTRLTVL.